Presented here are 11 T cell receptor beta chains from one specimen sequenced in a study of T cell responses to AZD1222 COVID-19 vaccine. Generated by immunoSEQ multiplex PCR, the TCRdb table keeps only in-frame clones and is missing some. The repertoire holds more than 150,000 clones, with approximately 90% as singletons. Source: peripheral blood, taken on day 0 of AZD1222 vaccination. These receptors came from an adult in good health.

The chain's CDR3 is CASSLWEYNEQFF. The CDR3 bases are TGTGCCAGCAGCTTATGGGAATACAATGAGCAGTTCTTC. J is TRBJ2-1 and V is TRBV7-3; D is unresolved. Germline V lookup: CDR1 SGHTA, CDR2 FQGTGA. This CDR3 region has 13 residues. Between the trimmed V and J ends, which lost 2 bases and 4 bases, there was a span of 6 bases.

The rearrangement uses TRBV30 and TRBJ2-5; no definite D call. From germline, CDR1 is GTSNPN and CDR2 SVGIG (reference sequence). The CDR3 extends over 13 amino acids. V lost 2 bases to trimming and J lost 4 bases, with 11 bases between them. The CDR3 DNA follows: TGTGCCTGGAGTTTGGGTGTTGGAGAGACCCAGTACTTC. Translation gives CAWSLGVGETQYF.

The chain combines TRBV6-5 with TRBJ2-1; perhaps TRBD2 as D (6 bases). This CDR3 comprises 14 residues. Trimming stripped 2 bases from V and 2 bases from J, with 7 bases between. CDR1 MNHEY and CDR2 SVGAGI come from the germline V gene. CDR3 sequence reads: CASSYGGPYNEQFF. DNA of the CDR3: TGTGCCAGCAGTTACGGAGGGCCCTACAATGAGCAGTTCTTC.

The CDR3 reads CASSLERQGSQPQHF. As DNA, the CDR3 is TGTGCCAGCAGCTTGGAGAGGCAGGGGAGTCAGCCCCAGCATTTT. The V call is TRBV5-5, the J call TRBJ1-5; D may be TRBD1 (6 bases). The CDR3 extends over 15 amino acids. V lost 0 bases, J lost 6 bases, and 13 bases lay in between. CDR1 SGHKS and CDR2 YYEKEE come from the germline V gene (reference sequence).

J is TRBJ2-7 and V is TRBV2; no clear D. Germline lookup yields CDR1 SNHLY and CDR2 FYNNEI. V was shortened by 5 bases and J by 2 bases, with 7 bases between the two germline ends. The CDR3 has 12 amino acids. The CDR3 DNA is TGTGCCAGCAGTTCCGGTACCTACGAGCAGTACTTC. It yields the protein CASSSGTYEQYF.

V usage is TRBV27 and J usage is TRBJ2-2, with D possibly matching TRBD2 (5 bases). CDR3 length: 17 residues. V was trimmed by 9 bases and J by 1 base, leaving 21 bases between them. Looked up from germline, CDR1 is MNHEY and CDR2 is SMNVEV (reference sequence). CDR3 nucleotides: TGTGCCAGTCGGATACGAGGGTGGGAGAGGAACACCGGGGAGCTGTTTTTT. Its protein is CASRIRGWERNTGELFF.

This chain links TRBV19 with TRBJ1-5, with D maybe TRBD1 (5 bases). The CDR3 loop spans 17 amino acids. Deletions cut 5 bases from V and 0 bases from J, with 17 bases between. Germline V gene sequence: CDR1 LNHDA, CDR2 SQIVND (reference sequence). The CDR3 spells CASSPGGEHYSNQPQHF. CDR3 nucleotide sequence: TGTGCCAGTAGTCCCGGGGGGGAGCACTATAGCAATCAGCCCCAGCATTTT.

This chain's CDR3 is CASSLAGPTGGGQPQHF. The CDR3 region has the DNA TGTGCCAGCTCATTGGCCGGTCCAACAGGGGGCGGACAGCCCCAGCATTTT. The chain links TRBV18 to TRBJ1-5, with 9 bases identical to TRBD1. Germline V gives CDR1 KGHSH, CDR2 LQKENI. After removal of 5 bases from V and 7 bases from J, the junction contained 15 bases not matched to a gene. This CDR3 has 17 amino acids.

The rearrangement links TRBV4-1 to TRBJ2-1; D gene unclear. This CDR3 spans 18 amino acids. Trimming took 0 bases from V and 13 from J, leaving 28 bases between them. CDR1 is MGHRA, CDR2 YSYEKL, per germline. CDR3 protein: CASSQDYPRRDGSDSQFF. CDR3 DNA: TGCGCCAGCAGCCAAGATTACCCCCGGCGCGACGGATCCGATTCACAGTTCTTC.

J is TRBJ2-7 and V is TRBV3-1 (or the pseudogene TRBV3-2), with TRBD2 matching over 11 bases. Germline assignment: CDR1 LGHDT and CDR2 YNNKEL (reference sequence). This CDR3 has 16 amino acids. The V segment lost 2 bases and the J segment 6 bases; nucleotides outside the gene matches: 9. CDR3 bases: TGTGCCAGCAGCCAACAACTAGCGGGAGAGAGGGTCGAGCAGTACTTC. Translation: CASSQQLAGERVEQYF.

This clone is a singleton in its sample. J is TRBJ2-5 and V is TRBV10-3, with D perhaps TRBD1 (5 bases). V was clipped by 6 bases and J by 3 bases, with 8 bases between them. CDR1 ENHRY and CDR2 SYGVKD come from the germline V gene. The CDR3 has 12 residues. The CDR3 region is CAIRQEKETQYF. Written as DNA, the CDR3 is TGTGCCATCAGACAGGAGAAAGAGACCCAGTACTTC.